The next 19 T cell receptor beta chains were all read from a single sample in a study of T cells in Graves' hyperthyroidism and ophthalmopathy. TCR beta CDR3 region amplification was performed from RNA transcripts. HTBI primers were employed in a first-round RT-PCR of the TCR CDR3. MiXCR, applied by TCRdb to the multiplex PCR reads, yields one record per CDR3 protein. The sample shows about 640,000 distinct CDR3 sequences, less than 25% of them seen only once. Sequenced input: blood. The origin of the receptors is a man aged 25-45 years with Graves' ophthalmopathy.

This clonotype was counted only a few times. V usage is TRBV3-1 and J usage is TRBJ1-2; no clear D gene. V was trimmed by 2 bases and J by 6 bases, leaving 16 bases between them. The CDR3 covers 15 residues. Looked up from germline, CDR1 is LGHDT and CDR2 is YNNKEL (reference sequence). The CDR3 nucleotides are TGTGCCAGCAGCCAATTCAGGTTCCCTTGGGATGGCTACACCTTC. This gives the protein CASSQFRFPWDGYTF. Variable domain in full (rest from reference TRBV3-1 and TRBJ1-2): DTAVSQTPKYLVTQMGNDKSIKCEQNLGHDTMYWYKQDSKKFLKIMFSYNNKELIINETVPNRFSPKSPDKAHLNLHINSLELGDSAVYFCASSQFRFPWDGYTFGSGTRLTVV.

The rearrangement links TRBV5-6 to TRBJ1-2; D gene uncertain. The CDR3 is 15 residues long. CDR1 and CDR2 (germline): SGHDT, YYEEEE. Trimming removed 1 base at V and 5 bases at J, with 15 bases between. This CDR3 is CASSLTFAGSYGYTF. The CDR3 DNA reads TGTGCCAGCAGCTTGACGTTCGCCGGGTCGTATGGCTACACCTTC.

J is TRBJ2-7 and V is TRBV24-1; 7 nucleotides line up with TRBD1. V lost 11 bases, J lost 7 bases, and 13 bases stayed unmatched. This CDR3 spans 13 amino acids. Germline V gene sequence: CDR1 KGHDR, CDR2 SFDVKD. The CDR3 region is CASSPGRGREQYF. Here the CDR3 DNA reads TGTGCCAGCTCACCAGGAAGGGGGCGTGAGCAGTACTTC.

This clonotype was observed a handful of times. J is TRBJ2-1 and V is TRBV28; no reliable D call. Per the germline V gene, CDR1 is MDHEN and CDR2 is SYDVKM. The V end lost 6 bases, the J end lost 8 bases, and 11 bases lay between the germline ends. This CDR3 has 12 residues. The CDR3 nucleotides read TGTGCCAGCAGCGCCACGTTCGATGAGCAGTTCTTC. Its protein is CASSATFDEQFF.

A few counts support this clonotype. CDR3 sequence reads: CASRAPGTDYEQYF. CDR3 nucleotide sequence: TGTGCCAGCAGGGCTCCCGGGACAGACTACGAGCAGTACTTC. The chain joins TRBV2 to TRBJ2-7; 7 bases align to TRBD1. The V and J ends lost 6 bases and 3 bases, in that order; junction bases with no gene match: 8. The CDR3 runs 14 residues. Per germline, CDR1 SNHLY and CDR2 FYNNEI.

This clonotype was observed at least ten times. The chain is built from TRBV28 and TRBJ1-5, with D maybe TRBD1 (5 bases). V was trimmed by 6 bases and J by 7 bases, leaving 19 bases between them. The CDR3 runs to 15 residues. Germline-derived CDR1 and CDR2 are MDHEN and SYDVKM. CDR3 protein: CASSSAQGRAQPQHF. In DNA, the CDR3 is TGTGCCAGCAGCTCCGCCCAGGGTCGGGCCCAGCCCCAGCATTTT.

The chain uses TRBV4-2 and TRBJ2-5; 9 positions agree with TRBD2. Germline V gene lookup returns CDR1 LGHNA and CDR2 YNFKEQ. The trim removed 1 base at V and 4 bases at J, leaving 4 bases unmatched. The length of the CDR3 is 15 residues. CDR3 nucleotide sequence: TGTGCCAGCAGCCAAGCCGGGACTAGCAGAGAGACCCAGTACTTC. The encoded protein is CASSQAGTSRETQYF.

At least ten counts were recorded for this clonotype. The CDR3 spells CASSLGHTWRASTDTQYF. For the CDR3, the DNA is TGTGCCAGCAGCTTAGGGCATACATGGCGGGCTAGCACAGATACGCAGTATTTT. The chain uses TRBV11-2 and TRBJ2-3; D is possibly TRBD2 (5 bases). CDR1 and CDR2 (germline): SGHAT, FQNNGV. The V and J ends lost 1 base and 0 bases respectively, with 17 bases between them. The CDR3 runs 18 residues.

V and J are TRBV7-9 and TRBJ1-1, with TRBD1 matching over 7 bases. V lost 10 bases to trimming and J lost 4 bases; unmatched junction nucleotides: 9. The V gene's germline CDR1 is SEHNR and CDR2 FQNEAQ (reference sequence). The CDR3 is made up of 13 amino acids. The CDR3 loop is CATSPGGVTEAFF. CDR3 coding DNA: TGTGCCACCTCCCCAGGGGGTGTCACTGAAGCTTTCTTT.

In its sample, this clonotype was seen a few times. J is TRBJ2-1 and V is TRBV6-1; the D is unclear. This CDR3 comprises 12 residues. Trimming removed 0 bases at V and 8 bases at J, with 5 bases between. Germline CDR1 and CDR2: MNHNS and SASEGT. In DNA, the CDR3 is TGTGCCAGCAGTGAAGCCAGGCATGAGCAGTTCTTC. As protein: CASSEARHEQFF.

This clonotype was seen a few times. The chain links TRBV19 to TRBJ2-2, with 12 bases that match TRBD2. The CDR3 consists of 17 residues. V dropped 7 bases and J dropped 3; count of bases not matched to a gene: 9. Looked up from germline, CDR1 is LNHDA and CDR2 is SQIVND (reference sequence). The CDR3 sequence is CASMGSSGRAYTGELFF. The CDR3 DNA reads as TGTGCCAGTATGGGTTCTAGCGGGAGGGCCTACACCGGGGAGCTGTTTTTT.

V usage is TRBV29-1 and J usage is TRBJ2-5; TRBD2 agrees at 9 bases. Trimming at V came to 7 bases and at J to 9 bases, leaving 12 bases not matched to a gene. The CDR3 has 13 residues. CDR1 is SQVTM, CDR2 ANQGSEA, per germline. The CDR3 nucleotides are TGCAGCGGAATAGCGGGAGCCCGAGACGCCCAGTACTTC. Its protein is CSGIAGARDAQYF. The whole variable domain, filled in from reference TRBV29-1 and TRBJ2-5, reads SAVISQKPSRDICQRGTSLTIQCQVDSQVTMMFWYRQQPGQSLTLIATANQGSEATYESGFVIDKFPISRPNLTFSTLTVSNMSPEDSSIYLCSGIAGARDAQYFGPGTRLLVL.

In its sample, this clonotype was seen many times. The chain combines TRBV27 with TRBJ1-4; D gene ambiguous. The V and J ends lost 6 bases and 6 bases respectively, with 14 bases between them. The germline gives CDR1 MNHEY, CDR2 SMNVEV (reference sequence). The CDR3 has 14 residues. The chain's CDR3 is CASRPSSAYEKLFF. Here the CDR3 DNA reads TGTGCCAGCAGACCAAGTTCGGCCTATGAAAAACTGTTTTTT.

This chain links TRBV5-8 with TRBJ1-2; TRBD1 agrees at 7 bases. CDR1 and CDR2 from the germline V gene are SGHTS and YDEGEE. J gave up 1 base and V 6 bases, and 12 bases lay outside the gene matches. This CDR3 region has 16 residues. CDR3 region: CASIIDPGQYNYGYTF. The CDR3 coding sequence is TGTGCCAGCATTATAGACCCGGGACAGTATAACTATGGCTACACCTTC. Supplemented by reference TRBV5-8 and TRBJ1-2, the full variable domain reads EAGVTQSPTHLIKTRGQQATLRCSPISGHTSVYWYQQALGLGLQFLLWYDEGEERNRGNFPPRFSGRQFPNYSSELNVNALELEDSALYLCASIIDPGQYNYGYTFGSGTRLTVV.

This chain uses TRBV12-3 or TRBV12-4 with TRBJ2-2; D is unresolved. CDR3 length: 14 residues. V lost 7 bases and J 4 bases, leaving 13 bases between the germline ends. The DNA of the CDR3 is TGTGCCAGCACCTGGTGGGTGAGCACCGGGGAGCTGTTTTTT. Translated, it gives CASTWWVSTGELFF.

The rearrangement joins TRBV18 to TRBJ1-5; 7 nucleotides agree with TRBD1. CDR1 and CDR2 (germline): KGHSH, LQKENI. Unmatched junction bases numbered 7, after V lost 5 bases and J lost 0 bases. CDR3 length: 16 amino acids. This CDR3 reads CASSAGTDYSNQPQHF. For the CDR3, the DNA is TGTGCCAGCTCAGCTGGGACAGACTATAGCAATCAGCCCCAGCATTTT.

This rearrangement joins TRBV20-1 to TRBJ1-2; D is unclear. Trimming left V 1 base short and J 3 bases short, with 12 bases between. From germline, CDR1 is DFQATT and CDR2 SNEGSKA (reference sequence). The CDR3 is 14 amino acids. CDR3 sequence (DNA): TGCAGTGCTAGAGCGCAGCCGGAACACTATGGCTACACCTTC. Translated, it gives CSARAQPEHYGYTF.

A few counts support this clonotype. The chain employs TRBV6-1 and TRBJ1-1; perhaps TRBD1 as D (5 bases). The germline V and J ends were trimmed by 10 bases and 0 bases, with 12 bases remaining between them. Germline CDR1 and CDR2: MNHNS and SASEGT. This CDR3 has 13 amino acids. In DNA, the CDR3 is TGTGCCACCCTACAGGCCATGAACACTGAAGCTTTCTTT. As protein: CATLQAMNTEAFF.

This sequence joins TRBV7-9 and TRBJ2-1; tentatively, D is TRBD2 (5 bases). V lost 5 bases to trimming and J lost 10 bases, with 21 bases between them. This CDR3 region has 15 residues. Germline lookup yields CDR1 SEHNR and CDR2 FQNEAQ (reference sequence). The CDR3 is CASSPKAVLVGEQFF. The CDR3 bases are TGTGCCAGCAGCCCCAAAGCGGTTTTAGTGGGGGAGCAGTTCTTC.